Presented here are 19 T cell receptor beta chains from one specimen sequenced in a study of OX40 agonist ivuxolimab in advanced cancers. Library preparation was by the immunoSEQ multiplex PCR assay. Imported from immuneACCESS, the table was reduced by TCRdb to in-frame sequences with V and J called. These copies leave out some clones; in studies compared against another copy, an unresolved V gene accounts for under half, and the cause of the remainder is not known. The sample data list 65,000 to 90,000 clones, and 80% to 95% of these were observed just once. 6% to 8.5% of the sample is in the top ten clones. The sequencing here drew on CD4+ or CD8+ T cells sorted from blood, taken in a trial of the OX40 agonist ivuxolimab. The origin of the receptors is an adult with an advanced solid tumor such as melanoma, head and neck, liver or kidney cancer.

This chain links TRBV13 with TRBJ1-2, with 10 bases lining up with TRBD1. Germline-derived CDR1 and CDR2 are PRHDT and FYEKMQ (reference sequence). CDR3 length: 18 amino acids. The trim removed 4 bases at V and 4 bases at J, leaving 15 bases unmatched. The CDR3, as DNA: TGTGCCAGCAGCTCCTTGACGACAGGGGGCCCTAGCGGCTATGGCTACACCTTC. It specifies CASSSLTTGGPSGYGYTF.

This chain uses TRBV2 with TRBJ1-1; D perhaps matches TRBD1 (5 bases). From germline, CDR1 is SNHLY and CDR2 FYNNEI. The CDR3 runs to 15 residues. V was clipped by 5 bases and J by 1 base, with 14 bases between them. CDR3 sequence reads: CASSPLWDPNTEAFF. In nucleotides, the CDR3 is TGTGCCAGCAGTCCTCTGTGGGACCCGAACACTGAAGCTTTCTTT. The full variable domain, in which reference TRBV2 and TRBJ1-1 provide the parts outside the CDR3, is EPEVTQTPSHQVTQMGQEVILRCVPISNHLYFYWYRQILGQKVEFLVSFYNNEISEKSEIFDDQFSVERPDGSNFTLKIRSTKLEDSAMYFCASSPLWDPNTEAFFGQGTRLTVV.

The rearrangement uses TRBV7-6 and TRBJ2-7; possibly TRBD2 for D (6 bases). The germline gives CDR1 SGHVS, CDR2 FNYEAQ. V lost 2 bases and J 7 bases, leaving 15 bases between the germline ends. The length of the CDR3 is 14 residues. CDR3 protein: CASSLRLGGEEQYF. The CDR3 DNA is TGTGCCAGCAGCTTAAGGTTAGGCGGGGAAGAGCAGTACTTC.

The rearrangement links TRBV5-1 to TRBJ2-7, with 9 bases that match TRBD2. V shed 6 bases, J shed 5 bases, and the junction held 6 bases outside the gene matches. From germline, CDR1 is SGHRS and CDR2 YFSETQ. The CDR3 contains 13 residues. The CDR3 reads CASNGLAPHEQYF. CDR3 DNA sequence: TGCGCCAGCAACGGACTAGCGCCTCACGAGCAGTACTTC.

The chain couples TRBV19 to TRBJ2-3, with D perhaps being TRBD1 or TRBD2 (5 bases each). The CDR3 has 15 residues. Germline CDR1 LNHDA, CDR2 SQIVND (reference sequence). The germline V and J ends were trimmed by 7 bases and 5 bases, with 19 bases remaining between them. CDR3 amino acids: CASILKTEGKDTQYF. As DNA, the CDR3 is TGTGCCAGTATATTAAAGACAGAGGGGAAAGATACGCAGTATTTT.

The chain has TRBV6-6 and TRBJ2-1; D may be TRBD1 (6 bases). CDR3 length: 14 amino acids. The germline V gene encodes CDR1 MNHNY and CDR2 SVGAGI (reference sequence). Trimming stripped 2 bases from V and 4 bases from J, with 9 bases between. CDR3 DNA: TGTGCCAGCAGTTACGGGGGCGAGTACAATGAGCAGTTCTTC. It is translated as CASSYGGEYNEQFF.

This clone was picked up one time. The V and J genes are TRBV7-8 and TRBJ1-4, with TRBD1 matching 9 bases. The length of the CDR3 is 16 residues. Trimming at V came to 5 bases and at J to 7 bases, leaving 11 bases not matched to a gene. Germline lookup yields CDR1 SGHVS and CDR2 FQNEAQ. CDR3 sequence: CASSQTTGGISEKLFF. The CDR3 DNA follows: TGTGCCAGCAGCCAGACAACAGGGGGCATTAGTGAAAAACTGTTTTTT.

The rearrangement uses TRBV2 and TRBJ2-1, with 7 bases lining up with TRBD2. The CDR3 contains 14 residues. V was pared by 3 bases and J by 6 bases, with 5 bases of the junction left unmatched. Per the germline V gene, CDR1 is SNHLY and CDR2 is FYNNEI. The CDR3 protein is CASSDPGGFNEQFF. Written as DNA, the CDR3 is TGTGCCAGCAGTGATCCGGGGGGTTTCAATGAGCAGTTCTTC. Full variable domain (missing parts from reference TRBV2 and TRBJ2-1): EPEVTQTPSHQVTQMGQEVILRCVPISNHLYFYWYRQILGQKVEFLVSFYNNEISEKSEIFDDQFSVERPDGSNFTLKIRSTKLEDSAMYFCASSDPGGFNEQFFGPGTRLTVL.

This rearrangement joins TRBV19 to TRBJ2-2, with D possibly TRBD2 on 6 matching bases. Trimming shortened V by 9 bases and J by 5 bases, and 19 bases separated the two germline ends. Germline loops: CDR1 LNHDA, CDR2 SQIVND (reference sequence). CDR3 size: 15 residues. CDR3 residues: CASLDWAGYTGELFF. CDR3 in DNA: TGTGCCAGCCTCGACTGGGCGGGGTATACCGGGGAGCTGTTTTTT.

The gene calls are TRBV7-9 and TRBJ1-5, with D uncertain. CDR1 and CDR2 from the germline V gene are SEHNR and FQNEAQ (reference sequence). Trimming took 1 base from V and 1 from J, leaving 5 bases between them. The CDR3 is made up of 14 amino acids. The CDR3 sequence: CASSLVDSNQPQHF. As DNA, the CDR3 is TGTGCCAGCAGCTTAGTAGACAGCAATCAGCCCCAGCATTTT.

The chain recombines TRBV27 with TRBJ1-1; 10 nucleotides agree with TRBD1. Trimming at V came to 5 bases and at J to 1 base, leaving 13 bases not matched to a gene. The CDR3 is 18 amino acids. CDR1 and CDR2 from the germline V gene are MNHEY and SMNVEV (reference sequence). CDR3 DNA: TGTGCCAGCAGTCAACTCCCGACAGGGGGCCATGGGAACACTGAAGCTTTCTTT. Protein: CASSQLPTGGHGNTEAFF.

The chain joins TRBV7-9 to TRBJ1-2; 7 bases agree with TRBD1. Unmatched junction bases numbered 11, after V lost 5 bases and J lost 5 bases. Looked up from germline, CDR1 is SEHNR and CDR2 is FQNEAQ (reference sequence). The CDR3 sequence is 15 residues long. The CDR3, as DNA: TGTGCCAGCAGCGATCAAGGGACAGCAGTTTATGGCTACACCTTC. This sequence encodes CASSDQGTAVYGYTF.

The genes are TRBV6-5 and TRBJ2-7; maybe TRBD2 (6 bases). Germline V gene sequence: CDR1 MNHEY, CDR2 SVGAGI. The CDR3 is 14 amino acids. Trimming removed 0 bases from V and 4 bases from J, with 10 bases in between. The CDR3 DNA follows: TGTGCCAGCAGTTACTCGAGGGCGGGGTACGAGCAGTACTTC. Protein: CASSYSRAGYEQYF.

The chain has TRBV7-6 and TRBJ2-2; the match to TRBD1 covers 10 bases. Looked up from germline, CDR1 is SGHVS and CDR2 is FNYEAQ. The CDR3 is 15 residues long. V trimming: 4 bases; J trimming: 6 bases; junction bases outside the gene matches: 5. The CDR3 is CASSWGQGIPGELFF. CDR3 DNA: TGTGCCAGCAGCTGGGGACAGGGGATTCCCGGGGAGCTGTTTTTT.

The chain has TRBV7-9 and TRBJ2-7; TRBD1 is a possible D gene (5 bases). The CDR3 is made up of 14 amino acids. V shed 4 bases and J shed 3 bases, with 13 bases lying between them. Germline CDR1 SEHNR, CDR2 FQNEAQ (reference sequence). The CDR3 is CASSSQGSVYEQYF. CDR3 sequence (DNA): TGTGCCAGCAGCTCCCAGGGTAGTGTCTACGAGCAGTACTTC.

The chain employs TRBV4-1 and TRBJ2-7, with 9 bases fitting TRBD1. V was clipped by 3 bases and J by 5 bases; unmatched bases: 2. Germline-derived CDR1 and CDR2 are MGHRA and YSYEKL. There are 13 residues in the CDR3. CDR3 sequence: CASSQDRGHEQYF. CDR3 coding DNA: TGCGCCAGCAGCCAGGACAGGGGCCACGAGCAGTACTTC.

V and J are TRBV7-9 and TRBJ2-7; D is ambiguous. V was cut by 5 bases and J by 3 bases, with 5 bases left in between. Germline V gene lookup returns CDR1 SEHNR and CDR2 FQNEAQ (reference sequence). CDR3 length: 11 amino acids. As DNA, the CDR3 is TGTGCCAGCAGCGATCTCTACGAGCAGTACTTC. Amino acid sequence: CASSDLYEQYF.

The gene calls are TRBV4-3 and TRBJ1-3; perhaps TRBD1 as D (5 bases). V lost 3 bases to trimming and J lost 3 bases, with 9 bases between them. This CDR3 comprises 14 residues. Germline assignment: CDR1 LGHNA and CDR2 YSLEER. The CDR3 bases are TGCGCCAGCAGCCACCCGCAGGGTGGAAACACCATATATTTT. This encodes CASSHPQGGNTIYF.

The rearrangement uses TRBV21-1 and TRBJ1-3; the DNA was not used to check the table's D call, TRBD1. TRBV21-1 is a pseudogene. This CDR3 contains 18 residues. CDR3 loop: CASSFKLQGLDSGNTIYF. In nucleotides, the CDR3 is TGTGCCAGCAGCTTTAAGCTACAGGGTTTAGACTCTGGAAACACCATATATTTT.